What follows describes a single TCR beta chain. These data are taken from a study of blood T cell repertoires in COVID-19. The CDR3 is 15 residues long. Germline assignment: CDR1 LGHDT and CDR2 YNNKEL (reference sequence). V trimming: 1 base; J trimming: 3 bases; junction bases outside the gene matches: 1. The data were produced by immunoSEQ multiplex PCR, yet TCRdb's version contains in-frame clones alone and is incomplete. The repertoire holds about 26,000 clones, with roughly 90% as singletons. The TCR sequence derives from a human donor in a cohort sampled during active COVID-19. The sequencing input was peripheral blood. V usage is TRBV3-1 (or the pseudogene TRBV3-2) and J usage is TRBJ1-1, with 11 bases fitting TRBD1. The CDR3 DNA sequence: TGTGCCAGCAGCCAAGGGACAGGGGGCCACACTGAAGCTTTCTTT. The encoded protein is CASSQGTGGHTEAFF.